This T cell receptor (beta chain) comes out of a study of cytomegalovirus exposure and HLA in healthy donors. Turning to the study itself: Of approximately 400 genotyped donors, around 84% clustered with self-reported Caucasian donors. Overall study findings and caveats: A later analysis found that most CMV-associated TCR beta chains appeared HLA-restricted.

This CDR3 region has 14 residues. CDR1 and CDR2 (germline): SGHRS, YFSETQ. The V gene lost 7 bases and the J gene lost 0 bases, with 13 bases spanning the gap. In the PCR, 60 Vbeta and 13 Jbeta primers were used. Some clones are missing from TCRdb's copy, which holds only in-frame ones; the method was immunoSEQ multiplex PCR. This sample has 120,000 or so clones, with approximately 69% found just once. Comments on this clone: Its antigen is not identified.

This receptor was identified in a man between 40 and 49 years old in good health and CMV-seropositive. Sequenced sample: PBMCs. The chain recombines TRBV5-1 with TRBJ2-5, with a weak D call TRBD1 (6 bases). The CDR3 sequence is CASRPTGYQETQYF. The CDR3 coding sequence is TGCGCCAGCCGCCCAACAGGGTACCAAGAGACCCAGTACTTC. Using reference TRBV5-1 and TRBJ2-5 for the parts outside the CDR3, the full variable domain is KAGVTQTPRYLIKTRGQQVTLSCSPISGHRSVSWYQQTPGQGLQFLFEYFSETQRNKGNFPGRFSGRQFSNSRSEMNVSTLELGDSALYLCASRPTGYQETQYFGPGTRLLVL.